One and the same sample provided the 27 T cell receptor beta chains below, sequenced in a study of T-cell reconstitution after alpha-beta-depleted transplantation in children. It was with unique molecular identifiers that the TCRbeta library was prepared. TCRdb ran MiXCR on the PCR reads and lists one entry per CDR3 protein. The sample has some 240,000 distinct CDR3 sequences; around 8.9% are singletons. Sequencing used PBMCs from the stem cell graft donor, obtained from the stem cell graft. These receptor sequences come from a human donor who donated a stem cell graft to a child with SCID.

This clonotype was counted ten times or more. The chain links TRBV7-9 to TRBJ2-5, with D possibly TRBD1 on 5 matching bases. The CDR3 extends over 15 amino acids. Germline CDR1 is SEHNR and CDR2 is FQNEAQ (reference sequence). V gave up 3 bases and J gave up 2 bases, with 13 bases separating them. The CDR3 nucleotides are TGTGCCAGCAGCTTTTTCCAGGGAATACAAGAGACCCAGTACTTC. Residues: CASSFFQGIQETQYF.

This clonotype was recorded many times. Here the CDR3 DNA reads TGTGCCAGCAGCTTAGGACCTCGCACAGATACGCAGTATTTT. Encoded protein: CASSLGPRTDTQYF. The J gene is TRBJ2-3, the V gene TRBV7-2; no clear D. This CDR3 contains 14 residues. Germline CDR1 reads SGHTA; CDR2 reads FQGNSA. Trimming left V 1 base short and J 1 base short, with 6 bases between.

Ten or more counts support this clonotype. DNA of the CDR3: TGCGCCAGCAGTTCCGGGACAGGGTATGGCGAGCAGTACTTC. This codes for CASSSGTGYGEQYF. The genes are TRBV5-1 and TRBJ2-7; 9 bases map to TRBD1. V dropped 5 bases and J dropped 6; count of bases not matched to a gene: 9. The CDR3 is 14 amino acids. Germline V gives CDR1 SGHRS, CDR2 YFSETQ.

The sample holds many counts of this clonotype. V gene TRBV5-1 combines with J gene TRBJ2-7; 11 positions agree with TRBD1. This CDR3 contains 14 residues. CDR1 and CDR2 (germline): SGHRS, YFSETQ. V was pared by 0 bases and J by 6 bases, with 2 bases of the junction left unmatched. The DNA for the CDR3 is TGCGCCAGCAGCTTGGCCGGGACAGGGGGCGAGCAGTACTTC. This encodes CASSLAGTGGEQYF.

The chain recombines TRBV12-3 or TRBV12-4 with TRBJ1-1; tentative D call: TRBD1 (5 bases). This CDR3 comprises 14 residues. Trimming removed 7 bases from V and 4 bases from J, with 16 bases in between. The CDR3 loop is CASNTGGDGTEAFF. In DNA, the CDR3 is TGTGCCAGCAATACAGGAGGGGATGGCACTGAAGCTTTCTTT.

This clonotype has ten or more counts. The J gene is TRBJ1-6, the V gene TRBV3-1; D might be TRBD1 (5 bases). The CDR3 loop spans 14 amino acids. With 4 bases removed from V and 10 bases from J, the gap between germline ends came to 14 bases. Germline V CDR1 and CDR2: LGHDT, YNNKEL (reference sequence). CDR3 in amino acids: CASSPGTWGSPLHF. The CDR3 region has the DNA TGTGCCAGCAGCCCGGGGACGTGGGGATCACCCCTCCACTTT.

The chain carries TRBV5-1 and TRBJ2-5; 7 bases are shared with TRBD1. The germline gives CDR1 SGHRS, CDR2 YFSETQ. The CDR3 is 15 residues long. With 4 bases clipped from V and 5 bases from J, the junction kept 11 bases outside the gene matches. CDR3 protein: CASSPWTGLVETQYF. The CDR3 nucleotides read TGCGCCAGCAGCCCCTGGACAGGCCTGGTGGAGACCCAGTACTTC.

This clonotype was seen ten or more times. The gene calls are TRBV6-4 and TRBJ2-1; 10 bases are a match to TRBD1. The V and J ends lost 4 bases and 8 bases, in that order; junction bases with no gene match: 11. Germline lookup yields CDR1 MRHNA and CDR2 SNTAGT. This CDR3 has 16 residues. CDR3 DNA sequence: TGTGCCAGCAGTGTACAGCCGGGACAGGGGAATGATGAGCAGTTCTTC. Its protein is CASSVQPGQGNDEQFF.

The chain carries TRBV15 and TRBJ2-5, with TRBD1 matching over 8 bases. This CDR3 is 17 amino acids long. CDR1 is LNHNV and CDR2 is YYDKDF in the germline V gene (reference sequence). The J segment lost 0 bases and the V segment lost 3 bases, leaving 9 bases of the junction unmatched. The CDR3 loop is CATSRSPRTGNQETQYF. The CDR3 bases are TGTGCCACCAGCAGGTCTCCCCGGACAGGGAACCAAGAGACCCAGTACTTC.

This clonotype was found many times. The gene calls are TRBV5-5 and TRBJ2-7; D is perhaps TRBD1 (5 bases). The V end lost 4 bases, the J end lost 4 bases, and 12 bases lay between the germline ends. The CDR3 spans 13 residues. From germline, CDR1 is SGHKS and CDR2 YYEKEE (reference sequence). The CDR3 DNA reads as TGTGCCAGCAGCCTAACCCAGGGTTACGAGCAGTACTTC. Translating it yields CASSLTQGYEQYF.

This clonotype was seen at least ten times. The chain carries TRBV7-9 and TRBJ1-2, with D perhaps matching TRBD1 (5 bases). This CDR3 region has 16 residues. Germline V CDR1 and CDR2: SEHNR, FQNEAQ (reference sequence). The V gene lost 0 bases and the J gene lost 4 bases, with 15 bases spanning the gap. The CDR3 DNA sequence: TGTGCCAGCAGCTTAGCGGGGGGGGAGACGGCCTATGGCTACACCTTC. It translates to CASSLAGGETAYGYTF.

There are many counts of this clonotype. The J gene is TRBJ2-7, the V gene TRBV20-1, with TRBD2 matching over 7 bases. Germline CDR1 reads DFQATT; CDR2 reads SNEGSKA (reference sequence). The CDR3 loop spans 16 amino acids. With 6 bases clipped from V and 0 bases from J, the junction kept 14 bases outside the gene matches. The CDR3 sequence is CSAKLPGLRSSYEQYF. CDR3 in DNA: TGCAGTGCAAAGTTGCCGGGACTAAGAAGCTCCTACGAGCAGTACTTC.

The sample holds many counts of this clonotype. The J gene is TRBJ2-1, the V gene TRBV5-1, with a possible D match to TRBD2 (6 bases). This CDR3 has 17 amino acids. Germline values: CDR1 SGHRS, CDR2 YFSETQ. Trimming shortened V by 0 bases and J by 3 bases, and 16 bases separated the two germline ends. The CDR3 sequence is CASSLGVGGAFYNEQFF. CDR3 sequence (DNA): TGCGCCAGCAGCTTGGGAGTGGGCGGGGCGTTCTACAATGAGCAGTTCTTC.

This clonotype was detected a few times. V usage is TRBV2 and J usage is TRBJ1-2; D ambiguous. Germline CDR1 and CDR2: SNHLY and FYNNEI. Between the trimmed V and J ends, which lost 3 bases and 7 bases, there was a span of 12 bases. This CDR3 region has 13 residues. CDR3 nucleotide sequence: TGTGCCAGCAGTGAGTCGCAAGTGCGTGGCTACACCTTC. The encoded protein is CASSESQVRGYTF.

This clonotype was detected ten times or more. The CDR3 DNA sequence: TGCGCCAGCAGCTTGGACGGACAGGGCGCCTATAATTCACCCCTCCACTTT. This encodes CASSLDGQGAYNSPLHF. The gene calls are TRBV5-1 and TRBJ1-6; 8 positions match TRBD1. The germline V gene has CDR1 SGHRS and CDR2 YFSETQ. Losses at the gene ends were 0 bases for V and 2 bases for J; bases not matched to a gene: 4. The CDR3 has 17 amino acids.

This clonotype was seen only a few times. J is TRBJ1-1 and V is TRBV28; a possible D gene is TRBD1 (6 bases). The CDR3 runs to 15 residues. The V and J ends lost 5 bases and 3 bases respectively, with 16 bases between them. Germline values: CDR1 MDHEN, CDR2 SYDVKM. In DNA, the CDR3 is TGTGCCAGCAGTCTCCTGGGGGGGCGCTACACTGAAGCTTTCTTT. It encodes CASSLLGGRYTEAFF.

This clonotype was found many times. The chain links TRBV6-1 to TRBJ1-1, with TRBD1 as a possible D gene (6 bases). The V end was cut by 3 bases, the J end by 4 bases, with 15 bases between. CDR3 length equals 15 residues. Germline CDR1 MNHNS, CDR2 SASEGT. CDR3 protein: CASSDYSGGATEAFF. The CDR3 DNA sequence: TGTGCCAGCAGTGACTACAGCGGGGGGGCCACTGAAGCTTTCTTT.

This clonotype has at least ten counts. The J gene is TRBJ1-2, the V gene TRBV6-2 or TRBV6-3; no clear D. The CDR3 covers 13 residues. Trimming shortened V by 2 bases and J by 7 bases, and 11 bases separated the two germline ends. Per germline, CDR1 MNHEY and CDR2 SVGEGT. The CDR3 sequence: CASSYGVSGGYTF. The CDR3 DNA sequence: TGTGCCAGCAGTTACGGGGTTTCTGGTGGCTACACCTTC.

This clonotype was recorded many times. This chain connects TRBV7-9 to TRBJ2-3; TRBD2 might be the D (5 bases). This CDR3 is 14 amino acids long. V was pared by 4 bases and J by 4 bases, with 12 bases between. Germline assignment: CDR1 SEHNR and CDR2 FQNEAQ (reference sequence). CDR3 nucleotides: TGTGCCAGCAGCTCAGGACTTTGGGCAGATACGCAGTATTTT. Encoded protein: CASSSGLWADTQYF.

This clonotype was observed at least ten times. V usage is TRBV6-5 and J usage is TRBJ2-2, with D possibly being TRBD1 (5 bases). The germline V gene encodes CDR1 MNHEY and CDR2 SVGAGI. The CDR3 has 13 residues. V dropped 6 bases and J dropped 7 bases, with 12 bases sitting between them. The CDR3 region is CASRGVRNGELFF. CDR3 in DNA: TGTGCCAGCAGAGGGGTCAGGAACGGGGAGCTGTTTTTT.

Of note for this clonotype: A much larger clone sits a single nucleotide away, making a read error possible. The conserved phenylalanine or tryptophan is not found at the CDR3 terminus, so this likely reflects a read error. The DNA of the CDR3 is TGTGCCAGCAGCTTGGGGGTTGTGGGTAATGAGCAGTTCATC. It is translated as CASSLGVVGNEQFI. The V and J genes are TRBV7-9 and TRBJ2-1, with D perhaps TRBD1 or TRBD2 (5 bases each). CDR1 and CDR2 from the germline V gene are SEHNR and FQNEAQ (reference sequence). The V end lost 3 bases, the J end lost 7 bases, and 13 bases lay between the germline ends. This CDR3 region has 14 residues.

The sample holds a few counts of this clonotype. CDR3 bases: TGTGCCAGCAGCCGCGTTAGCCCCTTGCAGTCGGATACGCAGTATTTT. Its protein is CASSRVSPLQSDTQYF. The rearrangement joins TRBV27 to TRBJ2-3; D unresolved. The germline gives CDR1 MNHEY, CDR2 SMNVEV (reference sequence). The CDR3 consists of 16 residues. Trimming took 6 bases from V and 6 from J, leaving 22 bases between them.

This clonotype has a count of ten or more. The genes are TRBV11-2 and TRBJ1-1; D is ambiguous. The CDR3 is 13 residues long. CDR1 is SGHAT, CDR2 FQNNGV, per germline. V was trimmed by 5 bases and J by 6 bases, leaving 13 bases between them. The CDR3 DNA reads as TGTGCCAGCAGCCCAGAAAGGATGGCTGAAGCTTTCTTT. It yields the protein CASSPERMAEAFF.

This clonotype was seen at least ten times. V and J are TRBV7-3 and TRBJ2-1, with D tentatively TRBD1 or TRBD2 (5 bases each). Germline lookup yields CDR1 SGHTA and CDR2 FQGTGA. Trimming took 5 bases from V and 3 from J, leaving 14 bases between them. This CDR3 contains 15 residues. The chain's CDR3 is CASSLTRDLYNEQFF. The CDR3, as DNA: TGTGCCAGCAGCCTTACCCGGGACCTCTACAATGAGCAGTTCTTC. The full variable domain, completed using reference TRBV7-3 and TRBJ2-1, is GAGVSQTPSNKVTEKGKYVELRCDPISGHTALYWYRQSLGQGPEFLIYFQGTGAADDSGLPNDRFFAVRPEGSVSTLKIQRTERGDSAVYLCASSLTRDLYNEQFFGPGTRLTVL.

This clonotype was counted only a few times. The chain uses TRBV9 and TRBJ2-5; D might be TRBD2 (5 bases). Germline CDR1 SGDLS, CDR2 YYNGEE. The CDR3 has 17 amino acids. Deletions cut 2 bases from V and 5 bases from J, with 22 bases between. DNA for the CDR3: TGTGCCAGCAGCGTGAGACTGGGGAAGCCTTTAGCGGAGACCCAGTACTTC. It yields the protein CASSVRLGKPLAETQYF.

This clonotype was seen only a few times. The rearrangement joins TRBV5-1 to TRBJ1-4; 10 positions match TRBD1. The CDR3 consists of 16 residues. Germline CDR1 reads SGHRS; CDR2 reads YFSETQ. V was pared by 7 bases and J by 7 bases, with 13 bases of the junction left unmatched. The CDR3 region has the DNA TGCGCCAGCCCCAGAACCACGGACAGGGGGGGTGAAAAACTGTTTTTT. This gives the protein CASPRTTDRGGEKLFF.

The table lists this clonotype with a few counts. The CDR3 DNA follows: TGCGCCAGCAGCCAATTCAGCGGGGGAGAAATACTGAGCTCCTACAATGAGCAGTTCTTC. Its protein product is CASSQFSGGEILSSYNEQFF. The rearrangement links TRBV4-3 to TRBJ2-1; 8 bases are shared with TRBD2. Trimming took 2 bases from V and 0 from J; bases not matched to a gene: 15. The CDR3 loop spans 20 amino acids. Germline V gene data show CDR1 as LGHNA and CDR2 as YSLEER.